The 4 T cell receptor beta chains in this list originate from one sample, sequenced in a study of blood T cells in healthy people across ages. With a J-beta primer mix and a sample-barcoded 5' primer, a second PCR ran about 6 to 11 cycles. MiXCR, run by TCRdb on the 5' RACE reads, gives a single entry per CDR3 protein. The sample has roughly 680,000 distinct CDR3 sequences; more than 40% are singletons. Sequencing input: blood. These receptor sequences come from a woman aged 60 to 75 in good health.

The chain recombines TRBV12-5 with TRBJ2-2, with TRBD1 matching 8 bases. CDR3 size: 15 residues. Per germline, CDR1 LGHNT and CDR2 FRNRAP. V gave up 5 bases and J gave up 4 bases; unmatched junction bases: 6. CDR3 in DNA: TGTGCTAGTGGTCCTGACAGGGGAGGCACCGGGGAGCTGTTTTTT. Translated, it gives CASGPDRGGTGELFF. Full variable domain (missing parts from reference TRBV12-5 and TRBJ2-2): DARVTQTPRHKVTEMGQEVTMRCQPILGHNTVFWYRQTMMQGLELLAYFRNRAPLDDSGMPKDRFSAEMPDATLATLKIQPSEPRDSAVYFCASGPDRGGTGELFFGEGSRLTVL.

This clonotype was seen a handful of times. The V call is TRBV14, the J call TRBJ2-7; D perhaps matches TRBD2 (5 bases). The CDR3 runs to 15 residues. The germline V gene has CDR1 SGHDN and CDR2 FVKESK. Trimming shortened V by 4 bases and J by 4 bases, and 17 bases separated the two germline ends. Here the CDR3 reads CASSPLEGVWYEQYF. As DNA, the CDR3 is TGTGCCAGCAGCCCCTTAGAGGGAGTATGGTACGAGCAGTACTTC.

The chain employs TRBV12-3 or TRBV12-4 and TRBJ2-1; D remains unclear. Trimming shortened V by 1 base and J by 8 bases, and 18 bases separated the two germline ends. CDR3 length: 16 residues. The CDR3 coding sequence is TGTGCCAGCAGTTTAGGAACCCCGACCGGATCTGATGAGCAGTTCTTC. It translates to CASSLGTPTGSDEQFF.

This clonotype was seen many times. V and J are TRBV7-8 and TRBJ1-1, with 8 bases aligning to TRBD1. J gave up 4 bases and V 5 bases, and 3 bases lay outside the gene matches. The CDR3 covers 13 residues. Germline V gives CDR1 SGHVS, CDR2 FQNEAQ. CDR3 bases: TGTGCCAGCAGCCGGACAGGGCTCACTGAAGCTTTCTTT. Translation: CASSRTGLTEAFF.